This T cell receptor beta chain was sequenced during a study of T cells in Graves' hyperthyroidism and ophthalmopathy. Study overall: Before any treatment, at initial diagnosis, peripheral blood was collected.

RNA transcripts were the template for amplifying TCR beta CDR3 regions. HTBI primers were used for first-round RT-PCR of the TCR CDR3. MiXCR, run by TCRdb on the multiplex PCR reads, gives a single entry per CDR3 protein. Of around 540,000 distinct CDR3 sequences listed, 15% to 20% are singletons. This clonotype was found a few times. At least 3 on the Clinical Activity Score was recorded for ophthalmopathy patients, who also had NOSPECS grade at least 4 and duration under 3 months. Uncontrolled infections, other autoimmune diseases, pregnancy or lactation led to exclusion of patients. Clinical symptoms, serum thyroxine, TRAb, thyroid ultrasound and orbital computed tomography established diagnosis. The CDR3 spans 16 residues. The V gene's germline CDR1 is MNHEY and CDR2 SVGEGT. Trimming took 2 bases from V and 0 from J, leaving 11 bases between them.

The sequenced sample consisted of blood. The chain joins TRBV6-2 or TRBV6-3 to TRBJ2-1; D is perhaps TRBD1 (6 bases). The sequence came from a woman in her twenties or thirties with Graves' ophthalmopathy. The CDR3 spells CASSYGGESSYNEQFF. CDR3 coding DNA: TGTGCCAGCAGTTACGGGGGCGAGAGCTCCTACAATGAGCAGTTCTTC.